This TCR beta chain was recorded in a study of T-cell reconstitution after alpha-beta-depleted transplantation in children. The germline gives CDR1 LGHDT, CDR2 YNNKEL (reference sequence). CDR3 length: 15 residues. Trimming removed 2 bases at V and 3 bases at J, with 12 bases between. Unique molecular identifiers were used in preparing the TCRbeta library. TCRdb analysed the PCR reads with MiXCR anew, one entry per CDR3 protein. The sample has about 610,000 distinct CDR3 sequences, approximately 10% seen once. The input for sequencing was PBMCs from the stem cell graft donor, taken from the stem cell graft. The chain uses TRBV3-1 and TRBJ2-3, with D maybe TRBD2 (6 bases). The clonotype originates from a human donor who donated a stem cell graft to a child with acute myeloid leukemia. The CDR3 coding sequence is TGTGCCAGCAGCCAACGGGACTGGGGAACAGATACGCAGTATTTT. As protein: CASSQRDWGTDTQYF.